A selection of T cell receptor beta chains follows, all from one sample in a study of cytomegalovirus exposure and HLA in healthy donors. Measured with immunoSEQ multiplex PCR; TCRdb has only the in-frame clones, and not every one. In the table there are around 200,000 clones, 65% to 80% of which are singletons. The sample consisted of PBMCs. These receptors were collected from a man aged 50 to 59 in good health and CMV-seronegative. The CDR3 runs from the conserved cysteine through the conserved F or W. D genes are given only for firm matches. Only some rows state a clone size, as once, few, many or a class for expanded clones.

v_gene,j_gene,abundance,d_gene,CDR3aa,CDR3nt
TRBV9,TRBJ1-1,.,TRBD1,CASSVADRPNTEAFF,TGTGCCAGCAGCGTAGCGGACAGGCCCAACACTGAAGCTTTCTTT
TRBV7-9,TRBJ2-3,.,TRBD2,CASSFGLAGVGTDTQYF,TGTGCCAGCAGCTTTGGACTAGCGGGAGTAGGCACAGATACGCAGTATTTT
TRBV20-1,TRBJ2-7,.,.,CSAIQGYEQYF,TGCAGTGCTATACAGGGCTACGAGCAGTACTTC
TRBV7-9,TRBJ2-1,.,TRBD2,CASSLGSLAGQNEQFF,TGTGCCAGCAGCTTAGGAAGCCTAGCGGGCCAAAATGAGCAGTTCTTC
TRBV19,TRBJ2-7,.,.,CASSIASGGTYEQYF,TGTGCCAGTAGTATAGCCTCCGGAGGGACCTACGAGCAGTACTTC
TRBV19,TRBJ2-7,.,.,CASSTGTRSYEQYF,TGTGCCAGTAGTACCGGGACACGCTCCTACGAGCAGTACTTC
TRBV5-8,TRBJ2-7,few,.,CASSLLGAPSYEQYF,TGTGCCAGCAGCTTGTTGGGGGCTCCCTCCTACGAGCAGTACTTC
TRBV7-9,TRBJ1-3,.,.,CASSFPTQSSGNTIYF,TGTGCCAGCAGCTTTCCCACACAGAGCTCTGGAAACACCATATATTTT
TRBV7-8,TRBJ2-1,.,TRBD2,CASSLPGGGVNEQFF,TGTGCCAGCAGCTTACCGGGAGGAGGGGTCAATGAGCAGTTCTTC
TRBV29-1,TRBJ2-1,.,TRBD2,CSGLAGGSVSYNEQFF,TGCAGCGGACTAGCGGGAGGCTCTGTGTCCTACAATGAGCAGTTCTTC